These T cell receptor beta chains were read from a single sample in a study of tumor-infiltrating lymphocytes in primary liver carcinoma. TCRdb re-called the multiplex PCR reads through MiXCR, storing one row per CDR3 protein. This repertoire shows a few hundred thousand distinct CDR3 sequences, approximately 58% found once; its top ten account for over 15%. The sequencing sample was made of peripheral blood. Receptors were obtained from a woman in her twenties or thirties with primary liver carcinoma and hepatitis B virus infection. Each CDR3 is given with its conserved first and last residue. D genes are given only for firm matches. A row's size may be missing; if present it is once, few, many or a size class.

j_call | v_call | clone_size | d_call | cdr3_nt | cdr3_aa
TRBJ2-3 | TRBV12-3/TRBV12-4 | . | . | TGTGCCAGCAGTGCCACGCTTCCCCAGGACGCAGATACGCAGTATTTT | CASSATLPQDADTQYF
TRBJ2-3 | TRBV28 | once | TRBD1 | TGTGTCAGCAGTTTGACTATGACAGGGGGTGTGGGCACAGTTACGCAGTATTTT | CVSSLTMTGGVGTVTQYF
TRBJ2-1 | TRBV11-2 | . | . | TGTGACAGCAGTTTAGGCCGTGCAGATATCTACAATGAGCAGTTCTTC | CDSSLGRADIYNEQFF
TRBJ2-7 | TRBV13 | . | . | TGTGCCAGCAACGTTCGGACTCCTATATCCTACGAGCAGTACTTC | CASNVRTPISYEQYF
TRBJ2-2 | TRBV7-8 | . | . | TGTGCCAACAGCTTAGTTGGTGGGGGGGCTTGGATCGGGGAGCTGTTTTTT | CANSLVGGGAWIGELFF
TRBJ2-7 | TRBV4-1 | . | . | TGCGCCAGCAGCCAAGGCTCCAGGGGAGGGGAGCAGTACTTC | CASSQGSRGGEQYF
TRBJ2-1 | TRBV30 | . | TRBD2 | TGTGCCTGGAGTGTAACCCGTAGGACTAGCGGGAGGTTGCAAAATGAGCAGTTCTTC | CAWSVTRRTSGRLQNEQFF
TRBJ2-1 | TRBV21-1 | . | . | TGTGCCAGCAGCAAAGGGGGGACTAGCGGGAGAGTAAGCCACAATGAGCAGTTCTTC | CASSKGGTSGRVSHNEQFF
TRBJ2-7 | TRBV6-2/TRBV6-3 | . | . | TGTGCCAGCAGTTTCGACAGCCTCTACGAGCAGTACTTC | CASSFDSLYEQYF
TRBJ2-7 | TRBV6-5 | many | . | TGTGCCAGCAGTTATGACCCCTCGGGGGCCTACGAGCAGTACTTC | CASSYDPSGAYEQYF
TRBJ2-7 | TRBV28 | few | . | TGTGCCAGCCTTACCCCACGGGTCAGCTCCTACGAGCAGTACTTC | CASLTPRVSSYEQYF
TRBJ1-2 | TRBV12-3/TRBV12-4 | many | . | TGTGCCAGCAGATTTTTGAACTATGGCTACACCTTC | CASRFLNYGYTF
TRBJ2-7 | TRBV6-5 | . | . | TGTGCCAACAGCTCTCCCTACGAGCAGCACTTC | CANSSPYEQHF
TRBJ2-7 | TRBV5-4 | . | TRBD1 | TGTGCCAGCACCTCTTTCGACAGGGACTCCTACGAGCAGTACTTC | CASTSFDRDSYEQYF
TRBJ2-7 | TRBV28 | few | . | TGTGCCAGCAGTTTTTTGTTCAGGGCATCCTACGAGCAGTACTTC | CASSFLFRASYEQYF
TRBJ1-4 | TRBV6-5 | many | TRBD1 | TGTGCCAGCAGGGGGGACAGGGGGCAACGGGATCTGAGTGAAAAACTGTTTTTT | CASRGDRGQRDLSEKLFF
TRBJ2-1 | TRBV5-8 | . | TRBD2 | TGTGCCAGCAGCTGGGATCCGGGACTAGGGAATGAGCAGTTCTTC | CASSWDPGLGNEQFF
TRBJ2-3 | TRBV29-1 | . | TRBD2 | TGCAGCGTTGGGACTAGCGGGATGGATACGCAGTATTTT | CSVGTSGMDTQYF
TRBJ2-7 | TRBV7-9 | few | TRBD2 | TGTGCCAGCAGCTCACCGGCGGGGGGGCGAGCTTCATACGAGCAGTACTTC | CASSSPAGGRASYEQYF
TRBJ2-1 | TRBV11-2 | . | . | TGTACCAGCAGCTTCGGCGAGCGACCCCTCAATGAGCAGTTCTTC | CTSSFGERPLNEQFF
TRBJ2-7 | TRBV7-8 | . | . | TGTGCCAGCAGCTCCGCGGGGGCTAGTTCAGGCGTGCAGTACTTC | CASSSAGASSGVQYF
TRBJ2-5 | TRBV12-3/TRBV12-4 | . | . | TGTGCCAGCGAGGACGGAAACCAAGAGACCCAGTACTTC | CASEDGNQETQYF
TRBJ2-3 | TRBV6-2/TRBV6-3 | . | TRBD2 | TGTGCCAGCAGTAAGCCTTCGACTAGCGGGAGACTTAGCACAGATACGCAGTATTTT | CASSKPSTSGRLSTDTQYF
TRBJ1-2 | TRBV11-2 | . | . | TGTGCCAGCAGCCCGGGGGGGCCCTATGGCTACACCTTC | CASSPGGPYGYTF
TRBJ2-1 | TRBV5-6 | . | . | TGTGCCAGCAGCCGAGAGTATCATGGGCAGTTCTTC | CASSREYHGQFF
TRBJ2-5 | TRBV5-1 | . | . | TGCGCCGGCAGCTCGGGACAATATCAAGCGACCCAGTACTTC | CAGSSGQYQATQYF
TRBJ1-5 | TRBV30 | few | . | TGTGCCTGGAGTGTGTCGTATAGCAATCAGCCCCAGCATTTT | CAWSVSYSNQPQHF
TRBJ2-3 | TRBV30 | many | TRBD1 | TGTGCCTGGAGTGTACCGACAGGGGTCCACACAGATACGCAGTATTTT | CAWSVPTGVHTDTQYF
TRBJ2-1 | TRBV7-8 | . | TRBD2 | TGTGCCAGCAACTCCCCGACTAGCGGGAGACAGTTTTCCTCCTACAATGAGCAGTTCTTC | CASNSPTSGRQFSSYNEQFF
TRBJ2-5 | TRBV19 | . | . | TGTGCCAGTAGTCCACCGGGGTTCGAAGAGACCCAGTACTTC | CASSPPGFEETQYF
TRBJ1-1 | TRBV2 | once | . | TGTGCCAGCAGTGCGAACTCCGGGGGGAACACTGAAGCTTTCTTT | CASSANSGGNTEAFF
TRBJ2-4 | TRBV30 | . | . | TGTGCCTGGAGTGCCGAGGGGGGTCGGTACTTC | CAWSAEGGRYF
TRBJ1-1 | TRBV5-6 | few | . | TGTGCCAGCAGCCAGACAGGTCCCCAGGGCTTTGAAGCTTTCTTT | CASSQTGPQGFEAFF
TRBJ2-5 | TRBV12-5 | . | TRBD2 | TGTGCTAGTCCGCCTCACTCTAGCGGCCAAGTGACCCAGTACTTC | CASPPHSSGQVTQYF
TRBJ2-3 | TRBV25-1 | . | . | TGTGCCAGCAGAACACCGGGACCCAGCACAGATACGCAGTATTTT | CASRTPGPSTDTQYF
TRBJ2-1 | TRBV24-1 | . | . | TGTGCCACCAGTGTCGATCTCGCTGAGCAGTTCTTC | CATSVDLAEQFF
TRBJ2-3 | TRBV11-2 | many | . | TGTGCCAGCAGCCCGACGGGACTTACCCTCACAGATACGCAGTATTTT | CASSPTGLTLTDTQYF
TRBJ2-5 | TRBV7-9 | . | . | TGTGCCAGCAGCTTAGGGTTAGGGCGAAGCCAAGAGACCCAGTACTTC | CASSLGLGRSQETQYF
TRBJ2-2 | TRBV11-2 | many | . | TGTGCCAGCGAAGGGCGGTTTAGAACCGGGGAGCTGTTTTTT | CASEGRFRTGELFF
TRBJ2-5 | TRBV6-2/TRBV6-3 | few | TRBD2 | TGTGCCAGCAGTTCCCACGGACTAGCGGGAGGGACCCAGTACTTC | CASSSHGLAGGTQYF
TRBJ2-3 | TRBV7-8 | . | . | TGTGCCAGCAGCTTAGACGCACTGGGAGATACGCAGTATTTT | CASSLDALGDTQYF
TRBJ2-5 | TRBV4-2 | many | . | TGTGCCAGCAGCCAGCTAAGGGCTTCAGAGACCCAGTACTTC | CASSQLRASETQYF
TRBJ2-7 | TRBV28 | . | TRBD1 | TGTGCCATCTCGGACAGGAGTAACGAGCAGTACTTC | CAISDRSNEQYF
TRBJ1-1 | TRBV5-1 | . | . | TGCGCCAGCAGCAAAGGGTACACTGGAGCTTTCTTT | CASSKGYTGAFF